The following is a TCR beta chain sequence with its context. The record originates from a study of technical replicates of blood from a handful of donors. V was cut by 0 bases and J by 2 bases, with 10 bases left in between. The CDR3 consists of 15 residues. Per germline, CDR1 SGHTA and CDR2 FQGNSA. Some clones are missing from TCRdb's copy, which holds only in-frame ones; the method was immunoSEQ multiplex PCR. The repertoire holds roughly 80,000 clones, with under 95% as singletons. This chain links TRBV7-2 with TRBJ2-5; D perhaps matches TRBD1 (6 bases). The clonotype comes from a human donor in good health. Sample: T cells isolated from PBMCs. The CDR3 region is CASSLAAGDQETQYF. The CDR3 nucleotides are TGTGCCAGCAGCTTAGCGGCAGGGGATCAAGAGACCCAGTACTTC.